This T cell receptor (beta chain) derives from a study of blood T cells in healthy people across ages. Alongside a J-beta primer mix, a sample-barcoded 5' primer served in a second PCR lasting about 6 to 12 cycles. A template-switch adaptor with 12 random nucleotides tagged each cDNA molecule. From the 5' RACE reads, TCRdb called clonotypes with MiXCR, one entry per CDR3 protein. The sample comprises about 830,000 distinct CDR3 sequences, around 62% of which are singletons, and around 30% rests with the top ten. From germline, CDR1 is LGHNA and CDR2 YNFKEQ. Trimming took 1 base from V and 4 from J; bases not matched to a gene: 4. There are 15 residues in the CDR3. Of note for this clonotype: What it binds is unknown.

Findings of the study overall: Whereas aged donors had fewer naive CD4+ cells, long-lived donors had more of them and higher diversity. Roughly linear declines in TCR beta diversity per million T cells occurred with age.

The receptor comes from a man aged 25 to 45 in good health. The material sequenced was blood. J is TRBJ1-5 and V is TRBV4-2; 7 positions agree with TRBD1. CDR3 amino acids: CASSQGRGENQPQHF. DNA of the CDR3: TGTGCCAGCAGCCAAGGCAGGGGGGAAAATCAGCCCCAGCATTTT.